A selection of T cell receptor beta chains follows, all from one sample in a study of CD8+CD57+ T cells in acquired aplastic anemia. TCRdb reprocessed the reads with MiXCR, giving one entry per CDR3 protein. The profile shows roughly 190,000 distinct CDR3 sequences, roughly half of them singletons. The material sequenced was sorted CD4+, CD8+, or CD8+CD57+ T cells (not recorded which) from PBMCs. These receptors originate from a human donor with aplastic anemia. CDR3s include the opening cysteine and the closing phenylalanine or tryptophan. The D gene is left open where the match is weak. Expanded clones get a size class; other rows say once, few or many, or leave the size out.

TRBJ2-5,TRBV5-1,-,many,TGCGCCAGCAGCTTGGCAGATCAAGAGACCCAGTACTTC,CASSLADQETQYF
TRBJ2-7,TRBV30,-,-,TGTGCCTGGAGGTACTCGGATTCATCCTACGAGCAGTACTTC,CAWRYSDSSYEQYF
TRBJ2-1,TRBV19,TRBD1,-,TGTGCCAGTGTACGGAGACAGGGGTTTGAGCAGTTCTTC,CASVRRQGFEQFF
TRBJ2-7,TRBV25-1,TRBD2,-,TGTGCCAGCAGTACCCCTCGTGTTCTAGCGGGATTGGGGGAGCAGTACTTC,CASSTPRVLAGLGEQYF
TRBJ2-2,TRBV2,-,-,TGTGCCAGCACTTGGATAGGAGGCACCGGGGAGCTGTTTTTT,CASTWIGGTGELFF
TRBJ2-7,TRBV7-3,-,-,TGTGCCAGCAGCTTAACCCCAGGGCCCACCTACGAGCAGTACTTC,CASSLTPGPTYEQYF
TRBJ2-1,TRBV11-2,-,many,TGTGCCAGCAGCTTAGGAGGGAGTGGGCTATACAATGAGCAGTTCTTC,CASSLGGSGLYNEQFF
TRBJ2-7,TRBV15,TRBD2,-,TGTGCCACCAGTTTCGGACTAGCGGGAGCCTCCTACGAGCAGTACTTC,CATSFGLAGASYEQYF
TRBJ2-2,TRBV7-8,-,few,TGTGCCAGCAGCTTAGTAGGAGGACATACCGGGGAGCTGTTTTTT,CASSLVGGHTGELFF
TRBJ1-5,TRBV7-2,-,-,TGTGCCAGCAGCTGGAGGGGGAATCAGCCCCAGCATTTT,CASSWRGNQPQHF
TRBJ2-1,TRBV11-2,-,few,TGTGCCAGCAGCTTAGACCCCCCCCACAATGAGCAGTTCTTC,CASSLDPPHNEQFF
TRBJ2-5,TRBV7-9,-,-,TGTGCCAGCAGGTCGGGGGCCCGTGAGACCCAGTACTTC,CASRSGARETQYF
TRBJ1-5,TRBV12-3/TRBV12-4,TRBD1,many,TGTGCCAGCAGCCACCGACAGGGCCAACTCCAGCCCCAGCATTTT,CASSHRQGQLQPQHF
TRBJ1-6,TRBV2,TRBD1,-,TGTGCCAGCAGACGTGGGACAGGCCCCTATTCACCCCTCCACTTT,CASRRGTGPYSPLHF
TRBJ1-6,TRBV6-1,-,many,TGTGCCAGCAGTGAAGACAGGGATTCACCCCTCCACTTT,CASSEDRDSPLHF
TRBJ2-5,TRBV2,TRBD1,-,TGTGCCAGCATGGGGACAGGGCTGGAGACCCAGTACTTC,CASMGTGLETQYF
TRBJ2-1,TRBV4-2,TRBD2,many,TGTGCCAGCAGCACGGGACTAGCGGAGGGCGATGAGCAGTTCTTC,CASSTGLAEGDEQFF
TRBJ2-7,TRBV2,TRBD1,-,TGTGCCAGCAGTGAAAACAGGGGTGCGTACGAGCAGTACTTC,CASSENRGAYEQYF
TRBJ2-1,TRBV10-2,TRBD2,-,TGCGCCAGCACCGGGACTAGCGGGAGACACTTCAATGAGCAGTCCTTC,CASTGTSGRHFNEQSF
TRBJ2-7,TRBV11-1,TRBD2,-,TGTGCCAGCAGCTCCGGACTAGCGGGAGCCGTCTACGGGCAGTACTTC,CASSSGLAGAVYGQYF
TRBJ2-3,TRBV19,TRBD1,-,TGTGCCAGTGTCCGACAGGGGTTTGGCACAGGTACGCAGTATTTT,CASVRQGFGTGTQYF
TRBJ2-7,TRBV14,TRBD2,many,TGTGCCAGCAGCCTCCACCGGGGGGGGAAGTACGAGCAGTACTTC,CASSLHRGGKYEQYF
TRBJ1-1,TRBV29-1,-,-,TGCAGCGTTTACCCTCGGGGACTGAACACTGAAGCTTTCTTT,CSVYPRGLNTEAFF
TRBJ1-1,TRBV30,-,-,TGTGCCTGGAGTGCCCTGGGGGGGCGTCCGGCTTTCTTT,CAWSALGGRPAFF
TRBJ1-5,TRBV5-4,-,many,TGTGCCAGCAGCTATAGACTTTCAGGGGTTCGCAATCAGCCCCAGCATTTT,CASSYRLSGVRNQPQHF
TRBJ2-1,TRBV2,-,few,TGTGCCAGCAAGGGAAATGAGCAGTTCTTC,CASKGNEQFF
TRBJ2-7,TRBV7-6,TRBD2,-,TGTGCCAGCAGCCCCGGCGGGAGTGGGTACGAGCAGTACTTC,CASSPGGSGYEQYF
TRBJ1-5,TRBV3-1,-,-,TGTGCCAGCAGCCCTAAATCGAATACAGGGTTGACGCATTTT,CASSPKSNTGLTHF
TRBJ1-5,TRBV19,-,many,TGTGCCAGTAGTACGGGTAATCAGCCCCAGCATTTT,CASSTGNQPQHF
TRBJ2-3,TRBV29-1,-,many,TGCAGCGTTGATCAATTTGCCGATACGCAGTATTTT,CSVDQFADTQYF
TRBJ2-3,TRBV5-1,-,many,TGCGCCAGCACCTACTCCCCAGGACAGATTGAAGGAGATACGCAGTATTTT,CASTYSPGQIEGDTQYF
TRBJ2-3,TRBV24-1,TRBD1,few,TGTGCCACCAGTGATCCCGGACAGGGGCCAGATACGCAGTATTTT,CATSDPGQGPDTQYF
TRBJ1-6,TRBV7-3,-,-,TGTGCCAGCAGCCTAACCGGGTTTGGTTCACCCCTCCACTTT,CASSLTGFGSPLHF
TRBJ2-4,TRBV7-2,TRBD2,many,TGTGCCAGCAGCTTGGGGGGGGAGCACCTAGCCAAAAACATTCAGTACTTC,CASSLGGEHLAKNIQYF
TRBJ1-5,TRBV24-1,TRBD1,few,TGTGCCACCAGTGACAGGGGGTATCAGCCCCAGCATTTT,CATSDRGYQPQHF
TRBJ2-1,TRBV20-1,-,few,TGCAGTGCTAGAGATTTTTTACAGAATAATGAGCAGTTCTTC,CSARDFLQNNEQFF
TRBJ1-5,TRBV2,TRBD1,-,TGTGCCAGCAGTTTATCAGGGGACAGGGTTGGCAATCAGCCCCAGCATTTT,CASSLSGDRVGNQPQHF
TRBJ1-4,TRBV29-1,-,many,TGCAGCTTCCTCAGGGTAGGGGTTGAAAAACTGTTTTTT,CSFLRVGVEKLFF
TRBJ2-3,TRBV25-1,TRBD2,-,TGTGCCAGTGCCCTAATCACTAGCGGGGATACAGATACGCAGTATTTT,CASALITSGDTDTQYF
TRBJ1-2,TRBV5-1,-,-,TGCGCCAGCAGCTTGGAGGGGGACTATGGCTACACCTTC,CASSLEGDYGYTF
TRBJ1-6,TRBV10-1,-,-,TGCGCCAGCAGTGGAGGGCCGAGCTCCTATAATTCACCCCTCCACTTT,CASSGGPSSYNSPLHF
TRBJ2-3,TRBV11-2,TRBD2,-,TGTGCCAGCAGCTTCCGGACTAGCGGGGTCAGCACAGATACGCAGTATTTT,CASSFRTSGVSTDTQYF
TRBJ2-7,TRBV2,TRBD1,few,TGTGCCACCAAGTACAGGGGTTCCTACGAGCAGTACTTC,CATKYRGSYEQYF
TRBJ1-1,TRBV12-3/TRBV12-4,-,many,TGTGCCAGCGCAAAGGACACCCTGAACACTGAAGCTTTCTTT,CASAKDTLNTEAFF
TRBJ1-6,TRBV15,-,-,TGTGCCACCAGCAGTTTTCGGCAGGGCTTAGATTCACCCCTCCACTTT,CATSSFRQGLDSPLHF
TRBJ1-4,TRBV2,-,-,TGTGCCAGCAGTGGTGGGGAAAAACTGTTTTTT,CASSGGEKLFF